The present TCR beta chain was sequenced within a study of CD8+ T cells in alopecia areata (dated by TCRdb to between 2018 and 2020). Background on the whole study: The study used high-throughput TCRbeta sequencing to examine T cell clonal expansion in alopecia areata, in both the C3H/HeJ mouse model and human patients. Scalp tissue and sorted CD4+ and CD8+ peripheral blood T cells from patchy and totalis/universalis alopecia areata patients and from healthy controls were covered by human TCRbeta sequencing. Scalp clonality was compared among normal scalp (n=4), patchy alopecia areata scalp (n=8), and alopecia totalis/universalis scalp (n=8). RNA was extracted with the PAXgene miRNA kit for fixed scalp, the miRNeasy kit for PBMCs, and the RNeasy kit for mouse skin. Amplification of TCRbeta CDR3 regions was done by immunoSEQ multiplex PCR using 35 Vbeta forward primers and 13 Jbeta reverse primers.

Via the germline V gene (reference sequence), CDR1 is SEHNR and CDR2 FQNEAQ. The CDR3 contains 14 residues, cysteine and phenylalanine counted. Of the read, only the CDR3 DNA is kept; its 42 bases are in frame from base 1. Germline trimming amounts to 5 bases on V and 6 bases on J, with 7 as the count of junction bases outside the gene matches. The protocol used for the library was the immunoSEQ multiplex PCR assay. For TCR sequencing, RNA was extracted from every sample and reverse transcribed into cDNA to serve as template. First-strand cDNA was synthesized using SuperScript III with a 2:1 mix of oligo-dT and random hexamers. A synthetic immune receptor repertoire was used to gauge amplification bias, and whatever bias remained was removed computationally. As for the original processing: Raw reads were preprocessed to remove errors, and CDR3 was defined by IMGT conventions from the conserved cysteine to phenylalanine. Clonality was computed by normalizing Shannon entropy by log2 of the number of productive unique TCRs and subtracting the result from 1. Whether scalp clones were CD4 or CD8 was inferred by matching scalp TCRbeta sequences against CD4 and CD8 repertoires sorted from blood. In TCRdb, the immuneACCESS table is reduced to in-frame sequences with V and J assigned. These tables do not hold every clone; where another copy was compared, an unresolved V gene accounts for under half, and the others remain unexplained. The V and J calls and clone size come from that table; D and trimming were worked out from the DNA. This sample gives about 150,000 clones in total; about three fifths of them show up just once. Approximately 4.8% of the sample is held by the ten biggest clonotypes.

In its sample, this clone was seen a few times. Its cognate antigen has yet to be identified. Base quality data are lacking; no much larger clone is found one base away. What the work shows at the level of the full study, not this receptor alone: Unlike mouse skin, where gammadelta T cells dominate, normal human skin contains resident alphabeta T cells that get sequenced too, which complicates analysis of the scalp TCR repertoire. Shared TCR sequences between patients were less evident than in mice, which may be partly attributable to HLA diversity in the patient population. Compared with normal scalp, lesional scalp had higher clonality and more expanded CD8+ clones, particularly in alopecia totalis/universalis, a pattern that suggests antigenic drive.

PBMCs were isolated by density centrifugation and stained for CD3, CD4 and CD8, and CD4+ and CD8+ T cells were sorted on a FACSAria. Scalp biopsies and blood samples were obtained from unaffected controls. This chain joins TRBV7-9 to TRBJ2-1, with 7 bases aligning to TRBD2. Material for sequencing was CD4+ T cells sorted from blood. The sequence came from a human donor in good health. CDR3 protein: CASSPWGRANEQFF. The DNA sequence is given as TGTGCCAGCAGCCCCTGGGGGAGGGCCAATGAGCAGTTCTTC.